This T cell receptor beta chain comes out of a study of T-cell reconstitution after alpha-beta-depleted transplantation in children (dated by TCRdb to between 2015 and 2016). Notes on the research overall: Using TCR repertoire profiling, the study followed T-cell immune reconstitution in a quantitative way in children after TCRalphabeta/CD19-depleted allogeneic hematopoietic cell transplantation.

With respect to this clonotype: Its antigen is not yet known. No much larger clone is present one base from it, and per-base qualities are unavailable.

The library came from PCR. Sequencing used an Illumina HiSeq 2500. To normalize quantification of the TCRbeta repertoire, the TCR libraries were built with molecular barcoding that relied on unique molecular identifiers. Starting from the raw public reads, TCRdb applied fastp trimming at Q25, assembled clones with MiXCR and retained in-frame beta chains. Each entry is one CDR3 protein sequence, shown with its most common DNA and genes. The sample includes 500,000 or so distinct CDR3 sequences, with around a third observed a single time. The ten largest clonotypes hold roughly 2.5% of the sample. The V end gives up 5 bases and the J end 2 bases, leaving 6 bases in the junction not matched to a gene. Inclusive of the bounding cysteine and phenylalanine, the CDR3 is 14 residues long. Solely the CDR3 DNA is kept, with 42 bases framed from the first base.

The clonotype originates from a human donor who donated a stem cell graft to a child with aplastic anemia. The chain was built from TRBV12-3 or TRBV12-4 and TRBJ2-7, with 7 bases in between that match TRBD2. Sequences were derived from PBMCs from the stem cell graft donor, sampled from the stem cell graft. DNA sequence: TGTGCCAGCAGTCCAGCGGGATGGACCTACGAGCAGTACTTC. Translated, this is CASSPAGWTYEQYF.